Detailed here is one T cell receptor (beta chain). Antigen specificity is unknown. The sample belongs to a study of response to subunit inactivated influenza vaccine. TCRdb itself ran the RT-PCR reads through MiXCR, one entry per CDR3 protein. The sample includes about 800,000 distinct CDR3 sequences, 20% to 25% of them seen just once. CDR1 and CDR2 (germline): MDHEN, SYDVKM. With 6 bases clipped from V and 8 bases from J, the junction kept 5 bases outside the gene matches. This CDR3 contains 14 residues. Overall study results and limits: The authors put forward the suggestion that each seasonal influenza vaccination may bring in only a limited number of new T cells.

This chain joins TRBV28 and TRBJ2-1; 12 bases agree with TRBD2. This specimen consisted of PBMCs from blood, obtained approximately 5 days after vaccination. This clonotype was sampled from a man over 45 who received an inactivated influenza vaccine. The DNA for the CDR3 is TGTGCCAGCAGGCTAGCGGGAGGGCCCCATGAGCAGTTCTTC. This sequence encodes CASRLAGGPHEQFF.